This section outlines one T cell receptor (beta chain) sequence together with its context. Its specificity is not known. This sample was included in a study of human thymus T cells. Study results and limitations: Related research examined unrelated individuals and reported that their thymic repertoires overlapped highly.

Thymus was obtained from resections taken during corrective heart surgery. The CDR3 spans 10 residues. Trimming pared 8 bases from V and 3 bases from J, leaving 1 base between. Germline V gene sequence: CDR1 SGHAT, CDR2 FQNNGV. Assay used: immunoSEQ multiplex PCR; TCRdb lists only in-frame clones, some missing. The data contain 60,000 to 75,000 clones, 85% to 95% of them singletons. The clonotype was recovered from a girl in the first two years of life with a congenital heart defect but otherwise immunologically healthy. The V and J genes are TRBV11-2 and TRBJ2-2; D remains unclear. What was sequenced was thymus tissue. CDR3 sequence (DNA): TGTGCCAGCCACACCGGGGAGCTGTTTTTT. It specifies CASHTGELFF.